This TCR beta chain was identified in a study of blood T cell repertoires in COVID-19. The assay was immunoSEQ multiplex PCR, and TCRdb's table has in-frame clones only and misses some. The top ten hold less than 9.5% of the sample, which has approximately 190,000 clones, 82% seen once. This CDR3 region has 11 residues. Trimming cost V 5 bases and J 10 bases, with 13 bases left between them. From germline, CDR1 is DFQATT and CDR2 SNEGSKA (reference sequence). J is TRBJ2-3 and V is TRBV20-1, with D possibly being TRBD1 (5 bases). The receptor comes from an older woman with COVID-19, enrolled during active disease. Material for sequencing was peripheral blood. CDR3 protein: CSAGRVGSQYF. The CDR3 DNA sequence: TGCAGTGCTGGCAGGGTCGGGTCGCAGTATTTT.